One sample yielded the 9 T cell receptor beta chains listed below, sequenced in a study of blood T cell repertoires in COVID-19. Profiled with immunoSEQ multiplex PCR; TCRdb holds only in-frame clones, not every one. The table lists approximately 400,000 clones, more than 80% of them singletons. The sequenced sample was peripheral blood. Receptor source: a man in his forties with acute or convalescent COVID-19.

J is TRBJ2-3 and V is TRBV19, with 7 positions matching TRBD1. Germline CDR1 is LNHDA and CDR2 is SQIVND (reference sequence). The ends lost 5 bases at V and 3 bases at J; junction bases unmatched: 5. CDR3 size: 14 residues. The CDR3 loop reads CASSRRQGTDTQYF. The CDR3 bases are TGTGCCAGTAGTCGGAGACAGGGAACAGATACGCAGTATTTT.

The chain links TRBV10-3 to TRBJ1-6, with TRBD1 matching over 7 bases. V trimming: 11 bases; J trimming: 5 bases; junction bases outside the gene matches: 12. CDR3 length equals 15 residues. Germline V gives CDR1 ENHRY, CDR2 SYGVKD. CDR3 sequence (DNA): TGTGCCCCCCAGTACCCGACAGGGAATAATTCACCCCTCCACTTT. This codes for CAPQYPTGNNSPLHF.

On this clone itself: Different DNA sequences within this sample yield the same CDR3. In nucleotides, the CDR3 is TGTGCCAGCAGCCAAGGGACAGGGTTCACCGGGGAGCTGTTTTTT. It codes for CASSQGTGFTGELFF. The V and J genes are TRBV3-1 (or the pseudogene TRBV3-2) and TRBJ2-2; TRBD1 matches at 8 bases. Germline V gene lookup returns CDR1 LGHDT and CDR2 YNNKEL (reference sequence). V lost 1 base, J lost 4 bases, and 2 bases stayed unmatched. The CDR3 loop spans 15 amino acids.

The chain couples TRBV4-1 to TRBJ1-1; 9 bases map to TRBD1. The trim removed 4 bases at V and 5 bases at J, leaving 8 bases unmatched. CDR3 length equals 15 residues. CDR1 and CDR2 from the germline V gene are MGHRA and YSYEKL. The CDR3 nucleotides are TGCGCCAGCAGCCGAATGGGGACAGGGCGGACTGAAGCTTTCTTT. Amino acid sequence: CASSRMGTGRTEAFF.

V gene TRBV6-5 combines with J gene TRBJ2-1; TRBD1 matches 8 bases. V shed 5 bases and J 6 bases; nucleotides not matched to a gene: 3. In germline, CDR1 is MNHEY, CDR2 SVGAGI. The CDR3 is 13 amino acids. The DNA for the CDR3 is TGTGCCAGCAGTCGGACAGGGTTCAATGAGCAGTTCTTC. Encoded protein: CASSRTGFNEQFF.

The J gene is TRBJ1-1, the V gene TRBV18, with 9 bases identical to TRBD1. Germline V CDR1 and CDR2: KGHSH, LQKENI. With 0 bases clipped from V and 1 base from J, the junction kept 3 bases outside the gene matches. The CDR3 length is 16 residues. The CDR3 nucleotides are TGTGCCAGCTCACCACCGTGGACAGGGGCGAACACTGAAGCTTTCTTT. Its protein product is CASSPPWTGANTEAFF.

J is TRBJ2-7 and V is TRBV6-6; TRBD2 agrees at 9 bases. Germline CDR1 MNHNY, CDR2 SVGAGI (reference sequence). Trimming at V came to 4 bases and at J to 2 bases, leaving 6 bases not matched to a gene. This CDR3 has 15 amino acids. CDR3 bases: TGTGCCAGCAGTTTGGCAGCGGGGGGCACCTACGAGCAGTACTTC. It is translated as CASSLAAGGTYEQYF.

This chain uses TRBV6-5 with TRBJ1-6; 7 bases are a match to TRBD1. Losses at the gene ends were 4 bases for V and 6 bases for J; bases not matched to a gene: 6. The CDR3 runs to 15 residues. Germline V CDR1 and CDR2: MNHEY, SVGAGI. The CDR3 sequence is CASSLGRQGNSPLHF. The CDR3 region has the DNA TGTGCCAGCAGTTTGGGCCGACAGGGTAATTCACCCCTCCACTTT.

The chain is built from TRBV28 and TRBJ1-1; 9 bases align to TRBD1. CDR3 size: 15 residues. Germline CDR1 reads MDHEN; CDR2 reads SYDVKM. Trimming at V came to 6 bases and at J to 7 bases, leaving 12 bases not matched to a gene. The CDR3 DNA reads TGTGCCAGCAGCATAGGGGGACAGGGCAAAGGTGAAGCTTTCTTT. Amino acid sequence: CASSIGGQGKGEAFF. Together with reference TRBV28 and TRBJ1-1, the CDR3 gives the full variable domain: DVKVTQSSRYLVKRTGEKVFLECVQDMDHENMFWYRQDPGLGLRLIYFSYDVKMKEKGDIPEGYSVSREKKERFSLILESASTNQTSMYLCASSIGGQGKGEAFFGQGTRLTVV.